This T cell receptor delta chain was identified during a study of human gamma delta and Vdelta1 T cells. CDR3 size: 19 residues. Germline V gene sequence: CDR1 TSWWSYY, CDR2 QGS. J gave up 10 bases and V 0 bases, and 21 bases lay outside the gene matches. Sample share makes this clone medium-sized. TCRdb re-identified clones in the PCR reads via CATT. The data show under 7,000 delta-chain clones, with roughly 10% seen just once and roughly 13% held by the top ten. The TCR sequence derives from a human donor in good health. The sequenced sample consisted of naive CD27+ Vdelta1 gamma-delta T cells from blood. The rearrangement joins TRDV1 to TRDJ1; 9 bases are a match to TRDD3. CDR3 loop: CALGELSRGYEPVNPPLIF. As DNA, the CDR3 is TGTGCTCTTGGGGAACTCTCTCGGGGATACGAACCGGTCAATCCCCCACTCATCTTT.